What follows are 17 T cell receptor beta chains derived from one specimen sequenced in a study of regulatory T cells in long-lasting Graves disease. With iRepertoire HTBI primers and Arm-PCR of CDR3 regions, TCR beta libraries were built. TCRdb analysed the multiplex PCR reads with MiXCR anew, one entry per CDR3 protein. The sample shows more than 300,000 distinct CDR3 sequences, 15% to 20% of them seen only once. The sample's time point: newly diagnosed GD, antithyroid drugs for less than 3 months. RNA extracted from PBMCs served as the sequencing template. The same specimen was also included in a second study, on T cells in Graves' hyperthyroidism and ophthalmopathy.

The sequencing here drew on peripheral blood mononuclear cells (PBMCs), taken at new diagnosis, from a patient treated with antithyroid drugs. Receptors originate from a young woman with Graves disease.

Many counts were recorded for this clonotype. This chain uses TRBV27 with TRBJ2-1, with 8 bases that match TRBD2. The CDR3 has 16 residues. In germline, CDR1 is MNHEY, CDR2 SMNVEV (reference sequence). Losses at the gene ends were 6 bases for V and 8 bases for J; bases not matched to a gene: 15. The CDR3 protein is CASSFRGAGVSHEQFF. For the CDR3, the DNA is TGTGCCAGCAGCTTTCGGGGAGCGGGGGTCAGTCATGAGCAGTTCTTC.

This clonotype was detected ten times or more. The chain uses TRBV3-1 and TRBJ2-3; no reliable D call. The CDR3 is 15 residues long. Trimming cost V 1 base and J 0 bases, with 8 bases left between them. Per germline, CDR1 LGHDT and CDR2 YNNKEL (reference sequence). CDR3 coding DNA: TGTGCCAGCAGCCAAGGGGTTACTAGCACAGATACGCAGTATTTT. As protein: CASSQGVTSTDTQYF.

The gene calls are TRBV20-1 and TRBJ2-3, with D perhaps TRBD1 (6 bases). Trimming pared 7 bases from V and 6 bases from J, leaving 17 bases between. CDR3 length equals 13 residues. From germline, CDR1 is DFQATT and CDR2 SNEGSKA (reference sequence). The CDR3 reads CSGERQGLDTQYF. Here the CDR3 DNA reads TGCAGTGGGGAGCGGCAGGGGTTGGATACGCAGTATTTT.

There are many counts of this clonotype. This chain links TRBV12-3 or TRBV12-4 with TRBJ2-7; D might be TRBD2 (7 bases). V was clipped by 6 bases and J by 7 bases, with 13 bases between them. This CDR3 has 12 residues. The CDR3 nucleotides are TGTGCCAGCAGGAGGGGGGGGCGGGAGCAGTACTTC. Its protein product is CASRRGGREQYF.

This clonotype has ten or more counts. The chain employs TRBV3-1 and TRBJ2-1, with D unclear. This CDR3 has 14 amino acids. V dropped 1 base and J dropped 5 bases, with 9 bases sitting between them. Germline CDR1 and CDR2: LGHDT and YNNKEL (reference sequence). The CDR3 loop is CASSQGTQDNEQFF. The CDR3, as DNA: TGTGCCAGCAGCCAAGGTACCCAAGACAATGAGCAGTTCTTC.

This clonotype appeared a few times. This chain joins TRBV5-4 and TRBJ1-6; D perhaps matches TRBD1 (5 bases). The CDR3 runs to 15 residues. CDR1 SGHNT and CDR2 YYREEE come from the germline V gene (reference sequence). The germline V and J ends were trimmed by 0 bases and 10 bases, with 14 bases remaining between them. The DNA of the CDR3 is TGTGCCAGCAGCTTGGCTGCGGGGGGTCAGTCACCCCTCCACTTT. The encoded protein is CASSLAAGGQSPLHF.

This clonotype was recorded at least ten times. The V and J genes are TRBV7-9 and TRBJ2-7; D may be TRBD2 (6 bases). This CDR3 is 17 amino acids long. V lost 5 bases, J lost 4 bases, and 24 bases lay in between. Germline V gives CDR1 SEHNR, CDR2 FQNEAQ (reference sequence). The CDR3 region is CASSPYGGRMVGYEQYF. CDR3 nucleotide sequence: TGTGCCAGCAGCCCTTATGGGGGGAGAATGGTAGGTTACGAGCAGTACTTC.

Ten or more counts support this clonotype. V and J are TRBV28 and TRBJ1-6; TRBD1 matches 8 bases. Germline values: CDR1 MDHEN, CDR2 SYDVKM. V was clipped by 6 bases and J by 0 bases; unmatched bases: 10. The CDR3 length is 18 residues. The CDR3 region has the DNA TGTGCCAGCAGCTGGGGACAGGTACTGAGCTCCTATAATTCACCCCTCCACTTT. Translation: CASSWGQVLSSYNSPLHF.

The chain uses TRBV6-1 and TRBJ2-2; 11 bases map to TRBD1. Per the germline V gene, CDR1 is MNHNS and CDR2 is SASEGT. After removal of 7 bases from V and 4 bases from J, the junction contained 8 bases not matched to a gene. This CDR3 contains 16 residues. CDR3 amino acids: CASTRGGTGGTGELFF. The CDR3 region has the DNA TGTGCCAGCACTCGGGGAGGGACAGGGGGCACCGGGGAGCTGTTTTTT.

On this clonotype: A much larger clone lies one base from this, so it may be a read error. The rearrangement uses TRBV10-3 and TRBJ1-3; D gene unclear. The CDR3 extends over 13 amino acids. The V gene's germline CDR1 is ENHRY and CDR2 SYGVKD. CDR3 region: CAISGTSGNIIYF. The CDR3 nucleotides are TGTGCCATCAGTGGGACGTCCGGAAACATCATATATTTT.

Many counts were recorded for this clonotype. This sequence joins TRBV28 and TRBJ2-1, with 8 bases identical to TRBD2. The V gene's germline CDR1 is MDHEN and CDR2 SYDVKM. The V segment lost 6 bases and the J segment 0 bases; nucleotides outside the gene matches: 4. The CDR3 totals 15 residues. CDR3 bases: TGTGCCAGCAGCGGGAGCGGGAGCTCCTACAATGAGCAGTTCTTC. It yields the protein CASSGSGSSYNEQFF.

This chain connects TRBV15 to TRBJ1-2; D is ambiguous. This CDR3 has 14 residues. Trimming removed 0 bases at V and 3 bases at J, with 8 bases between. Per germline, CDR1 LNHNV and CDR2 YYDKDF (reference sequence). The CDR3 DNA is TGTGCCACCAGCAGAGATGTGTTTGACTATGGCTACACCTTC. Translated: CATSRDVFDYGYTF.

A word on this clonotype: One base away lies a much larger clone, so this may be a sequencing read error. This chain uses TRBV20-1 with TRBJ2-1; TRBD2 is a possible D gene (5 bases). V dropped 0 bases and J dropped 13 bases, with 22 bases sitting between them. The CDR3 length is 15 residues. CDR1 and CDR2 from the germline V gene are DFQATT and SNEGSKA (reference sequence). The CDR3: CSARDLPRKGETQFF. The CDR3 nucleotides are TGCAGTGCTAGAGATCTGCCTCGGAAGGGAGAGACCCAGTTCTTC.

This clonotype was recorded at least ten times. This sequence joins TRBV6-1 and TRBJ1-4; no reliable D call. The CDR3 totals 11 residues. Germline V gene data show CDR1 as MNHNS and CDR2 as SASEGT. Deletions cut 6 bases from V and 4 bases from J, with 3 bases between. The CDR3 region has the DNA TGTGCCAGCAGCCTTAATGAAAAACTGTTTTTT. It is translated as CASSLNEKLFF.

This clonotype has a count of ten or more. The rearrangement joins TRBV10-3 to TRBJ2-6, with TRBD2 as a possible D gene (6 bases). CDR3 size: 16 residues. Trimming shortened V by 0 bases and J by 4 bases, and 10 bases separated the two germline ends. The germline CDR1 and CDR2 sequences are ENHRY and SYGVKD. CDR3 in DNA: TGTGCCATCAGTGAGTCGGGGGGATCAGGGGCCAACGTCCTGACTTTC. Its translation: CAISESGGSGANVLTF.

Ten or more counts support this clonotype. The rearrangement links TRBV5-6 to TRBJ1-6; 7 bases match TRBD1. Germline trimming cut 4 bases from V and 9 bases from J; bases unmatched to any gene: 10. Germline CDR1 SGHDT, CDR2 YYEEEE. This CDR3 is 15 amino acids long. The CDR3 here is CASSRDRAESSPLHF. In DNA form, the CDR3 reads TGTGCCAGCAGCCGAGACAGGGCAGAAAGTTCACCCCTCCACTTT.

This clonotype appeared many times. This rearrangement joins TRBV2 to TRBJ1-2, with D unresolved. V was cut by 1 base and J by 2 bases, with 8 bases left in between. This CDR3 is 14 amino acids long. The V gene's germline CDR1 is SNHLY and CDR2 FYNNEI. CDR3 DNA sequence: TGTGCCAGCAGTGAAGGTGGAGGGAACTATGGCTACACCTTC. Its protein product is CASSEGGGNYGYTF.